The T cell receptor beta chain described here comes from a study of early T cells in non-severe SARS-CoV-2 infection (dated by TCRdb to 2020 to 2022). With regard to the full study: TCR sequencing used bulk RNA from unsorted whole blood, so alpha and beta chains could not be paired.

The study was a case-control design nested within a healthcare worker cohort in London, UK, with weekly nasopharyngeal swab PCR tests and blood sampling. Healthcare workers were recruited between 23 and 31 March 2020, during the week of the UK lockdown, and were followed weekly for up to about 15 weeks. The germline ends are 7 bases apart after V is trimmed by 1 base and J by 1 base. Including cysteine and phenylalanine, the CDR3 has 13 amino acids. Of the read, only the CDR3 DNA is kept; its 39 bases are in frame from base 1. Taken from the germline V gene (reference sequence), the CDR1 and CDR2 loops are DFQATT and SNEGSKA. General conclusions and limits of the study: VDJdb matching was skewed toward anti-spike CD8 responses and likely underestimated virus-specific expansions, missing private and CD4 specificities.

With regard to this clonotype: It lacks a known antigen. No base-level quality is on record; no much larger clone is a single base apart.

To prepare the library, 5' RACE was applied. For sequencing, a NextSeq 500 was employed. Unique molecular identifiers were attached to individual cDNA molecules in the TCR library protocol so that sequencing error and PCR bias could be corrected. TCR alpha and beta chains were both sequenced, and the abundances of alpha and beta sequences in each sample were closely correlated with each other. The study's processing was this. Decombinator V4 was used to annotate the V gene, J gene and CDR3 of the TCR sequences. Expanded TCRs were defined as changing significantly between any two time points under a Poisson model with p below 0.0001. TCR abundances were normalised to the total number of TCRs sequenced per sample and were expressed as counts per million. TRAV1-2 paired with TRAJ12, TRAJ20 or TRAJ33 defined MAIT TCRs, while TRAV10 paired with TRAJ18 defined iNKT TCRs. A search of VDJdb, accessed on 1 November 2021, was run for TCRs annotated to CMV, EBV and SARS-CoV-2, with TCRs annotated for multiple antigens excluded. TCRdb reworked the public reads: Q25 trimming with fastp, MiXCR clone assembly, productive beta chains retained. Entries are consolidated by CDR3 protein sequence, retaining the most common genes and DNA. The V and J calls shown here were made by TCRdb, not taken from the authors' results. A total of roughly 100,000 distinct CDR3 sequences appear in this sample, less than 15% of them only once. Of the sample, over 2% is held by the ten largest clones.

This receptor was identified in an adult who was a healthcare worker with PCR-confirmed SARS-CoV-2 infection or an uninfected control (not recorded which). The chain links TRBV20-1 with TRBJ1-1; the D gene assignment is ambiguous. The sequenced sample was whole blood. The DNA sequence follows: TGCAGTGCTAGAGGGTCCTCGAACACTGAAGCTTTCTTT. This translates into CSARGSSNTEAFF.